This T cell receptor beta chain was retrieved from a study of blood T cell repertoires in COVID-19. Overall study context: Material from acute and convalescent COVID-19 was sourced from the United States, Italy and Spain. PBMCs, B-cell-depleted T cells, or T cells provided the cDNA or gDNA that made up the material.

The V and J ends lost 9 bases and 7 bases respectively, with 10 bases between them. This CDR3 is 12 amino acids long. CDR1 is MNHEY and CDR2 is SVGAGI in the germline V gene. In the original processing: Cell counts per sample came from amplifying reference gene primers. Assay used: immunoSEQ multiplex PCR; TCRdb lists only in-frame clones, some missing. The V and J calls and clone size are taken from that table; D and trimming were inferred from the DNA. The data contain roughly 25,000 clones, 75% to 90% of them seen just once; the ten biggest clones take up roughly 61%. The receptor was isolated from a woman older than 75 with acute or convalescent COVID-19. The sample comprised peripheral blood. The chain recombines TRBV6-5 with TRBJ1-6; D is uncertain. The CDR3 reads CASRTSNSPLHF. The DNA for the CDR3 is TGTGCCAGTAGGACTTCCAATTCACCCCTCCACTTT.